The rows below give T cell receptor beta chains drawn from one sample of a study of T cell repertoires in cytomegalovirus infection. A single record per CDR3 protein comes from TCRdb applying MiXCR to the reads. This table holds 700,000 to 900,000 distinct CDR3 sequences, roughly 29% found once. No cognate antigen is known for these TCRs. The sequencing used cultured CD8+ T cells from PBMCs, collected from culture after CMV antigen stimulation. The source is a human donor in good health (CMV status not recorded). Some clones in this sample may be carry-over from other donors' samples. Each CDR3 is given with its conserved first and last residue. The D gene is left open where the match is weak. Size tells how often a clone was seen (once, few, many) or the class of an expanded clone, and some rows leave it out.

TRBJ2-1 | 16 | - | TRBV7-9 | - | CASSPTSQGNYNEQFF | TGTGCCAGCAGCCCAACCTCGCAGGGGAACTACAATGAGCAGTTCTTC
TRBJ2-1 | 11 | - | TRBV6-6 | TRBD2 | CVSREGNEQFF | TGTGTCAGCCGGGAGGGAAATGAGCAGTTCTTC
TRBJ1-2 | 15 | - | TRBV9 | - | CASSPHRDPNYGYTF | TGTGCCAGCAGCCCTCACAGAGACCCTAACTATGGCTACACCTTC
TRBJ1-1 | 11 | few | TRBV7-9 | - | CASAGRPEAFF | TGTGCCAGCGCCGGCCGACCTGAAGCTTTCTTT
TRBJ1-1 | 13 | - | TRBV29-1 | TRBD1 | CSVRGGADTEAFF | TGCAGCGTCCGAGGGGGCGCCGACACTGAAGCTTTCTTT
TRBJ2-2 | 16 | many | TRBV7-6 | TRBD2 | CASSLALAGGTGELFF | TGTGCCAGCAGCTTAGCACTAGCGGGGGGCACCGGGGAGCTGTTTTTT
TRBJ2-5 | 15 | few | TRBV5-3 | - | CASSNQVSPGETQYF | TGTGCCAGCAGCAACCAGGTTTCCCCGGGAGAGACCCAGTACTTC
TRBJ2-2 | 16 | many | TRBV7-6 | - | CASSPGPVVNTGELFF | TGTGCCAGCAGCCCCGGCCCGGTCGTGAACACCGGGGAGCTGTTTTTT
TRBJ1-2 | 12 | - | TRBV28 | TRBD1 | CASSPDRGWYTF | TGTGCCAGCAGCCCTGACAGGGGGTGGTACACCTTC
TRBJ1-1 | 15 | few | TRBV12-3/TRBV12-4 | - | CASRIYSGVLTEAFF | TGTGCCAGCAGAATATATTCAGGGGTTCTCACTGAAGCTTTCTTT
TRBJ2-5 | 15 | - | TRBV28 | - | CASSFRGGGQETQYF | TGTGCCAGCAGTTTCCGAGGGGGGGGTCAAGAGACCCAGTACTTC
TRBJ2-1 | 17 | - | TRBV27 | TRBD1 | CASSSYRGGLSYNEQFF | TGTGCCAGCAGTTCATACAGGGGTGGACTCTCCTACAATGAGCAGTTCTTC
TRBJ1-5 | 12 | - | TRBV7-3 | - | CASSLLSQPQHF | TGTGCCAGCAGTTTACTCAGTCAGCCCCAGCATTTT
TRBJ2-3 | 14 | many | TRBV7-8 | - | CASSREPGTDTQYF | TGTGCCAGCAGCCGCGAGCCTGGCACAGATACGCAGTATTTT
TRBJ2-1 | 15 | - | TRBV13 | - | CASSLELDSYNEQFF | TGTGCCAGCAGCTTGGAGTTAGACTCCTACAATGAGCAGTTCTTC
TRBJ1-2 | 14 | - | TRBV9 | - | CASSVYDSHYGYTF | TGTGCCAGCAGCGTATATGACAGCCACTATGGCTACACCTTC
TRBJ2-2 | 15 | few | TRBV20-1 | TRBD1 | CSASPRQGNTGELFF | TGCAGTGCTAGCCCAAGACAGGGGAACACCGGGGAGCTGTTTTTT
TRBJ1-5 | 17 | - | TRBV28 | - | CASSPPYQDISNQPQHF | TGTGCCAGCAGTCCACCATACCAGGACATTAGCAATCAGCCCCAGCATTTT
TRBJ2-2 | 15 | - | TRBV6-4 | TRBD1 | CASSASGTGTGELFF | TGTGCCAGCAGCGCCTCCGGGACAGGGACCGGGGAGCTGTTTTTT
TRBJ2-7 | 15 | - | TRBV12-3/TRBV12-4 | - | CASSLQGRGVYEQYF | TGTGCCAGCAGTTTACAAGGACGTGGGGTATACGAGCAGTACTTC
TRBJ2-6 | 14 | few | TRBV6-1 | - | CASSEISGANVLTF | TGTGCCAGCAGTGAAATTTCTGGGGCCAACGTCCTGACTTTC
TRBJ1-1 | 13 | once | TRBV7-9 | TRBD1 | CASSYPGQAEAFF | TGTGCCAGCAGCTACCCGGGACAGGCTGAAGCTTTCTTT
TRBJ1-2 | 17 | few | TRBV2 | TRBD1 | CASRVRTGGYMDYGYTF | TGTGCCAGCAGGGTCAGGACAGGGGGTTATATGGACTATGGCTACACCTTC
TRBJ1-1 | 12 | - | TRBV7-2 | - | CASSLESLEAFF | TGTGCCAGCAGCTTAGAGTCCCTTGAAGCTTTCTTT
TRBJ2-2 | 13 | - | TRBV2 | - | CASTTGGSGELFF | TGTGCCAGCACCACCGGGGGAAGCGGGGAGCTGTTTTTT
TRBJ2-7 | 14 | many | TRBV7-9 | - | CASSLVGTGYEQYF | TGTGCCAGCAGCTTAGTAGGGACGGGCTACGAGCAGTACTTC
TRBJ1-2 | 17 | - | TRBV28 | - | CASSFEGLRDGIYGYTF | TGTGCCAGCAGTTTTGAAGGCTTGAGGGACGGAATCTATGGCTACACCTTC
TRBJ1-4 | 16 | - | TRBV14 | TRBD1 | CASSQDRRGREGKLFF | TGTGCCAGCAGCCAAGATCGCAGGGGGCGGGAAGGAAAACTGTTTTTT
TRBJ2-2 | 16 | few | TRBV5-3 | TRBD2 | CASSLIGGAVNGELFF | TGTGCCAGCAGCTTGATCGGGGGGGCAGTAAACGGGGAGCTGTTTTTT
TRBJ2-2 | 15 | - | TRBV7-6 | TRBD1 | CASSNDRVDTGELFF | TGTGCCAGCAGCAATGACAGGGTCGACACCGGGGAGCTGTTTTTT
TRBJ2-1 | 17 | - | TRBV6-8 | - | CASSVPGALLNYNEQFF | TGTGCCAGCAGTGTCCCGGGGGCCCTACTAAACTACAATGAGCAGTTCTTC
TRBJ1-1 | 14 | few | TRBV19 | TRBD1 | CASSSGRGLTEAFF | TGTGCCAGTAGTAGTGGCAGGGGGCTTACTGAAGCTTTCTTT
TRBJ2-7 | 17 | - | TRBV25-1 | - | CASSEFTAGEWTYEQYF | TGTGCCAGCAGTGAATTTACAGCAGGGGAGTGGACATACGAGCAGTACTTC
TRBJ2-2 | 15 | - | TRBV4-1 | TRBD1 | CASSPLTGAPGELFF | TGCGCCAGCAGCCCTTTGACAGGGGCACCGGGAGAGCTGTTTTTT
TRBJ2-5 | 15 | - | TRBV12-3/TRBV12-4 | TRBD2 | CASSLYPGGPEIQYF | TGTGCCAGCAGTCTCTACCCGGGGGGGCCCGAGATCCAGTACTTC
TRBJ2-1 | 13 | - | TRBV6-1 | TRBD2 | CASTVPGGGEQFF | TGTGCCAGCACTGTCCCGGGGGGTGGTGAGCAGTTCTTC
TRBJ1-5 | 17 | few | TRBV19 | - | CASSIRSSKGLNQPQHF | TGTGCCAGTAGTATTCGCAGCAGTAAAGGGCTCAATCAGCCCCAGCATTTT
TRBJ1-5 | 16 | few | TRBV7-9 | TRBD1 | CASSSTDRGNYQPQHF | TGTGCCAGCAGCTCCACGGACAGGGGCAACTATCAGCCCCAGCATTTT
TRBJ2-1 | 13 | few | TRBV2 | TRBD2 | CATERGDGDEQFF | TGTGCCACAGAACGGGGGGATGGGGATGAGCAGTTCTTC
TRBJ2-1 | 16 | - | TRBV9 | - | CASSAHGTLGHNEQFF | TGTGCCAGCAGCGCTCACGGGACCTTGGGCCACAATGAGCAGTTCTTC
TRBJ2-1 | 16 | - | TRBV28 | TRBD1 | CASRLGTASSYNEQFF | TGTGCCAGCAGGCTGGGGACAGCCAGCTCCTACAATGAGCAGTTCTTC
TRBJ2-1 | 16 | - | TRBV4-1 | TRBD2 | CASTEYWTSGYNEQFF | TGCGCCAGCACCGAATATTGGACTAGCGGCTACAATGAGCAGTTCTTC
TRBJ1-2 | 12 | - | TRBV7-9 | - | CASGPQIYGYTF | TGTGCCAGTGGACCACAGATCTATGGCTACACCTTC
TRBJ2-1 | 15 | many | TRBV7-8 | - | CASSLGSQGGYEQFF | TGTGCCAGCAGCTTAGGTAGCCAGGGCGGCTATGAGCAGTTCTTC
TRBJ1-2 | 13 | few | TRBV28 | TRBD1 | CASSETGNYGYTF | TGTGCCAGCAGTGAGACAGGGAACTATGGCTACACCTTC
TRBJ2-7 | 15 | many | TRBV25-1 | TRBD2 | CASSEYRGGSYEQYF | TGTGCCAGCAGTGAATACCGGGGGGGCTCCTACGAGCAGTACTTC
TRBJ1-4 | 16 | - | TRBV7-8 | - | CASSLWPETQKRKLFF | TGTGCCAGCAGCTTATGGCCCGAGACCCAAAAGAGGAAACTGTTTTTT
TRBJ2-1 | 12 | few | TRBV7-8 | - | CASSATGLEQFF | TGTGCCAGCAGCGCAACAGGGCTTGAGCAGTTCTTC
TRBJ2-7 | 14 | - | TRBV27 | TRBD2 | CASSLAGGRRQQYF | TGTGCCAGCTCCCTAGCGGGGGGGCGCCGGCAGCAGTACTTC
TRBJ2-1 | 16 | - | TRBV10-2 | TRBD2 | CASSVSSGPSYNEQFF | TGCGCCAGCAGCGTGTCTAGCGGCCCTTCTTACAATGAGCAGTTCTTC
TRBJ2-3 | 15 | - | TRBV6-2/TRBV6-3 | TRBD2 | CASSSAAGETDTQYF | TGTGCCAGCAGTTCCGCGGCGGGGGAGACAGATACGCAGTATTTT
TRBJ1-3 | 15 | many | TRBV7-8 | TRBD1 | CASSSGTGGGNTIYF | TGTGCCAGCAGCTCAGGGACAGGGGGTGGAAACACCATATATTTT
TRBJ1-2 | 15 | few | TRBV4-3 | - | CASSQDETDIHGYTF | TGCGCCAGCAGCCAGGACGAAACAGATATCCATGGCTACACCTTC
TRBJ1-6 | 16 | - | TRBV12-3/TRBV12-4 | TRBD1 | CASRNPRQGWNSPLHF | TGTGCCAGCAGAAACCCTAGACAGGGCTGGAATTCACCCCTCCACTTT
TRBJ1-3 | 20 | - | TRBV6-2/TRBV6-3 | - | CASSLRPGLPDFMEGNTIYF | TGTGCCAGCAGCTTGCGACCGGGACTCCCCGATTTTATGGAGGGAAACACCATATATTTT